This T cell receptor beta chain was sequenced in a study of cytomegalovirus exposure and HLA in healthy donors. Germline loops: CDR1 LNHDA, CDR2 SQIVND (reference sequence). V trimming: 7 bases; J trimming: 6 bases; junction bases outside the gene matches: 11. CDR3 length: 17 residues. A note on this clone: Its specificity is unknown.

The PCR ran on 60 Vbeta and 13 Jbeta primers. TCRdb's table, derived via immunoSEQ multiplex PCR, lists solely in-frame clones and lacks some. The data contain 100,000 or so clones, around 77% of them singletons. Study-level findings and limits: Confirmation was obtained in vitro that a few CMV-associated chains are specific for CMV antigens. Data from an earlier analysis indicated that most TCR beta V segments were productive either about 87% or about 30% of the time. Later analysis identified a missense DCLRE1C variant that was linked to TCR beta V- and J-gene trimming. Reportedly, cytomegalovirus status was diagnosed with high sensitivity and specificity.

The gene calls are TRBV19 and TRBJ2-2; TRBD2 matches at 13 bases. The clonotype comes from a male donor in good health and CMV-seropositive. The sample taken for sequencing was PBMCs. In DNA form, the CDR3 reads TGTGCCAGTACCGCCACTAGCGGGAGGGCCAGATCCGGGGAGCTGTTTTTT. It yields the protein CASTATSGRARSGELFF.